These T cell receptor beta chains were read from a single sample in a study of response to subunit inactivated influenza vaccine. Using its own MiXCR run on the RT-PCR reads, TCRdb lists one record per CDR3 protein. This sample yields approximately 530,000 distinct CDR3 sequences, of which approximately 7.1% are seen a single time; under 15% belongs to the top ten. This sample comprised PBMCs from blood, obtained about 23 months after vaccination. The receptors come from a man between 50 and 75 years old who received an inactivated influenza vaccine. The CDR3 runs from the conserved cysteine through the conserved F or W.

TRBV6-2/TRBV6-3	TRBJ2-7	CASSYSRTSGYEQYF
TRBV6-1	TRBJ1-2	CASSLYRVSDYGYTF
TRBV7-2	TRBJ2-1	CASSLKGSSDRGFF
TRBV6-2/TRBV6-3	TRBJ1-2	CASSKRVMDGYTF
TRBV10-3	TRBJ2-7	CAISPAPPDEQYF
TRBV20-1	TRBJ1-1	CSAPRTGRTEAFF
TRBV20-1	TRBJ1-2	CSARDGQGYGYTF
TRBV7-8	TRBJ2-3	CASSRARVFTDTQYF
TRBV14	TRBJ2-5	CASSQERRQVQETQYF
TRBV6-2/TRBV6-3	TRBJ2-1	CASSTGLAGVYDEQFF
TRBV15	TRBJ2-7	CATSGPRQEGYEQYF
TRBV6-6	TRBJ1-5	CASVGTKNQPQHF
TRBV6-1	TRBJ1-2	CASIPPNHYGYTF
TRBV29-1	TRBJ2-1	CSVEEGSRRQFF
TRBV28	TRBJ2-3	CASSFRLTDTQYF
TRBV29-1	TRBJ2-5	CSVEDLDFGTQYF
TRBV7-9	TRBJ2-7	CASSLGWRREQYF
TRBV19	TRBJ1-1	CASIGQGLDAFF
TRBV7-2	TRBJ2-7	CASSPAGTPYEQYF
TRBV4-2	TRBJ2-7	CASKLGTSDYEQYF
TRBV28	TRBJ2-1	CASRSTGGRGEQFF
TRBV6-1	TRBJ2-3	CASSEAWRPSLLNTQYF
TRBV4-3	TRBJ1-6	CASSPEGRVNSPLHF
TRBV28	TRBJ2-7	CANTLLRPAHSYEQYF
TRBV28	TRBJ2-1	CASSLTSGTYNELFF
TRBV3-1	TRBJ2-2	CASSQVFRELFF
TRBV11-2	TRBJ2-7	CASSLVFAYEQYF
TRBV20-1	TRBJ2-5	CSAGDFQETQYF
TRBV12-3/TRBV12-4	TRBJ2-7	CASSSAGTGFLEQYF
TRBV15	TRBJ2-5	CATSRDQLRETQYF
TRBV4-2	TRBJ1-6	CASSQGGGRANSPLHF
TRBV9	TRBJ1-3	CASSVDFENTIYF
TRBV4-2	TRBJ1-3	CASSQDPVRSSGNTIYF
TRBV10-3	TRBJ2-2	CAISEEVRTGELFF
TRBV12-3/TRBV12-4	TRBJ1-1	CASSRATIVRNTEAFF
TRBV3-1	TRBJ1-5	CASSQGLGDFQPQHF
TRBV12-3/TRBV12-4	TRBJ2-2	CASSLAGTGAGELFF
TRBV12-3/TRBV12-4	TRBJ1-1	CASSLAGVSAFF
TRBV6-1	TRBJ1-4	CASGPTGMGEKLFF
TRBV5-1	TRBJ2-7	CASSMGQGSYEQYF
TRBV18	TRBJ1-5	CASSPSQRQFNQPQHF
TRBV7-2	TRBJ2-2	CASSETGAGELFF
TRBV7-2	TRBJ2-1	CASSLVYVFGGAYEQFF
TRBV20-1	TRBJ2-3	CSAKRDISTDTQYF
TRBV5-8	TRBJ1-2	CASSLVLGGNYGYTF
TRBV29-1	TRBJ2-1	CSVDWDLQGTNEQFF
TRBV20-1	TRBJ2-1	CSAPRQGQKNEQFF